This T cell receptor (beta chain) was observed in a study of CD8 T cells in ankylosing spondylitis. Notes on the study in general: A CD8+ phenotype characterized the disease-linked clones, which were relatively rare in peripheral blood. A TCR beta motif made of several highly homologous variants seemed typical of ankylosing spondylitis blood. Reportedly, matched ankylosing spondylitis synovial fluid was significantly enriched for disease-linked clones.

A quantitative 5'-RACE method, one with molecular barcodes, was used to make TCR beta libraries. TCRdb independently ran MiXCR on the 5' RACE reads; one entry per CDR3 protein. This sample has about 160,000 distinct CDR3 sequences; around two fifths occur once, and the top ten carry about 15%. Remarks on this clonotype: What it binds is not known.

V was cut by 5 bases and J by 1 base, with 12 bases left in between. The CDR3 length is 14 residues. Sequencing was performed on synovial fluid, either unsorted or a sorted T cell fraction (not recorded which). The chain joins TRBV12-3 or TRBV12-4 to TRBJ2-7; the D gene could be TRBD1 or TRBD2 (5 bases each). This sequence originates from a male donor with ankylosing spondylitis. CDR3 sequence (DNA): TGTGCCAGCAGTCGCCGGGACCCTTCCTACGAGCAGTACTTC. As protein: CASSRRDPSYEQYF.